A single sample gave rise to the 27 T cell receptor beta chains below, sequenced in a study of shared clonotypes between healthy human individuals. Repertoires were generated with immunoSEQ multiplex PCR, while TCRdb's copy carries only in-frame clones and drops some. The data contain fewer than 3 million clones, 92% of them seen just once; the ten biggest clones take up 0.37%. The sequenced sample consisted of naive CD4+ T cells from PBMCs. The subset: CD45RA+ positively selected. The receptor source for this set is a man aged 18-30 years in good health. Some clones in this sample may be carry-over from other donors' samples.

The chain carries TRBV2 and TRBJ1-2, with 7 bases fitting TRBD1. V lost 6 bases, J lost 0 bases, and 1 base stayed unmatched. The CDR3 is 13 residues long. The germline V gene encodes CDR1 SNHLY and CDR2 FYNNEI. CDR3 bases: TGTGCCAGCAGGGGACAGACTAACTATGGCTACACCTTC. It specifies CASRGQTNYGYTF. Together with reference TRBV2 and TRBJ1-2, the CDR3 gives the full variable domain: EPEVTQTPSHQVTQMGQEVILRCVPISNHLYFYWYRQILGQKVEFLVSFYNNEISEKSEIFDDQFSVERPDGSNFTLKIRSTKLEDSAMYFCASRGQTNYGYTFGSGTRLTVV.

The V call is TRBV5-1, the J call TRBJ2-5; TRBD1 might be the D (6 bases). The CDR3 contains 15 residues. Germline V gene lookup returns CDR1 SGHRS and CDR2 YFSETQ. Trimming pared 2 bases from V and 5 bases from J, leaving 16 bases between. CDR3 bases: TGCGCCAGCAGCTTCTCCGGGATCCAGGGGGAGACCCAGTACTTC. Translation: CASSFSGIQGETQYF.

The chain joins TRBV6-1 to TRBJ1-2; 8 positions match TRBD1. V dropped 8 bases and J dropped 8; count of bases not matched to a gene: 10. This CDR3 is built from 13 residues. Germline V gene sequence: CDR1 MNHNS, CDR2 SASEGT. CDR3: CASRLETGVGYTF. In DNA, the CDR3 is TGTGCCAGCCGACTTGAGACAGGGGTAGGCTACACCTTC.

The table lists this clone with a count of one. The V and J genes are TRBV2 and TRBJ2-5, with D perhaps matching TRBD2 (5 bases). CDR1 and CDR2 from the germline V gene are SNHLY and FYNNEI. This CDR3 has 11 amino acids. V was pared by 8 bases and J by 11 bases, with 15 bases between. CDR3 sequence reads: CASGAAGEQYF. DNA of the CDR3: TGTGCCAGCGGAGCCGCCGGGGAGCAGTACTTC. The full variable domain, with the rest looked up from reference TRBV2 and TRBJ2-5, is EPEVTQTPSHQVTQMGQEVILRCVPISNHLYFYWYRQILGQKVEFLVSFYNNEISEKSEIFDDQFSVERPDGSNFTLKIRSTKLEDSAMYFCASGAAGEQYFGPGTRLLVL.

This clone was seen more than once but under ten times. Other nucleotide sequences in the sample specify the same CDR3. The rearrangement uses TRBV6-5 and TRBJ1-1; tentatively, D is TRBD1 (6 bases). The CDR3 length is 13 residues. Per the germline V gene, CDR1 is MNHEY and CDR2 is SVGAGI. Trimming took off 5 bases at V and 5 bases at J, with 12 bases between the two ends. The CDR3 loop is CASSRGGETEAFF. CDR3 sequence (DNA): TGTGCCAGCAGTCGAGGGGGGGAGACTGAAGCTTTCTTT.

The chain recombines TRBV18 with TRBJ2-7; 9 bases map to TRBD2. The CDR3 runs to 13 residues. Germline V lookup: CDR1 KGHSH, CDR2 LQKENI. The trim removed 5 bases at V and 4 bases at J, leaving 3 bases unmatched. Here the CDR3 reads CASSTGLAYEQYF. CDR3 sequence (DNA): TGTGCCAGCTCAACGGGACTAGCTTACGAGCAGTACTTC.

The chain has TRBV7-7 and TRBJ2-5; 8 nucleotides line up with TRBD2. The germline V gene encodes CDR1 SSHAT and CDR2 FNYEAQ (reference sequence). V lost 2 bases and J lost 5; bases outside the gene matches: 13. The CDR3 is 17 amino acids. CDR3 nucleotides: TGTGCCAGCAGCTTAAACCCTACTAGCGGTGGGGGGGAGACCCAGTACTTC. Translating it yields CASSLNPTSGGGETQYF.

This sequence joins TRBV6-1 and TRBJ1-2; TRBD1 is a possible D gene (6 bases). Germline CDR1 MNHNS, CDR2 SASEGT. There are 13 residues in the CDR3. The V gene lost 10 bases and the J gene lost 6 bases, with 18 bases spanning the gap. In DNA, the CDR3 is TGTGCCACCGTCGAACAGGGATACCATGGCTACACCTTC. It is translated as CATVEQGYHGYTF.

The genes are TRBV5-1 and TRBJ2-6; TRBD2 is a possible D gene (5 bases). The germline CDR1 and CDR2 sequences are SGHRS and YFSETQ. This CDR3 has 14 residues. V was shortened by 4 bases and J by 2 bases, with 7 bases between the two germline ends. CDR3 sequence (DNA): TGCGCCAGCAGCCGAGGGACTGGGGCCAACGTCCTGACTTTC. Amino acids: CASSRGTGANVLTF.

This clone was seen once. The CDR3 bases are TGTGCCAGCACCGTAGCCGCCCACAGTGGTGGCTACACCTTC. Translation: CASTVAAHSGGYTF. V gene TRBV6-4 combines with J gene TRBJ1-2; the D is unclear. V dropped 7 bases and J dropped 7 bases, with 19 bases sitting between them. Germline V gene data show CDR1 as MRHNA and CDR2 as SNTAGT. This CDR3 spans 14 amino acids.

The chain links TRBV28 to TRBJ2-3; tentatively, D is TRBD1 (6 bases). The CDR3 totals 15 residues. V was clipped by 6 bases and J by 5 bases, with 18 bases between them. CDR1 is MDHEN, CDR2 SYDVKM, per germline. CDR3: CASSPSTGWVDTQYF. DNA of the CDR3: TGTGCCAGCAGCCCTTCGACAGGCTGGGTAGATACGCAGTATTTT.

The chain recombines TRBV11-2 with TRBJ2-5; D gene uncertain. The CDR3 has 12 amino acids. Germline loops: CDR1 SGHAT, CDR2 FQNNGV. Between the trimmed V and J ends, which lost 4 bases and 0 bases, there was a span of 3 bases. The CDR3 nucleotides are TGTGCCAGCAGCTCGTACCAAGAGACCCAGTACTTC. This sequence encodes CASSSYQETQYF.

The chain employs TRBV2 and TRBJ2-2; D possibly matches TRBD1 or TRBD2 (6 bases each). V lost 3 bases and J 5 bases, leaving 13 bases between the germline ends. Germline CDR1 is SNHLY and CDR2 is FYNNEI. The CDR3 consists of 15 residues. The CDR3 loop reads CASSDREGGTGELFF. In nucleotides, the CDR3 is TGTGCCAGCAGTGATCGGGAAGGGGGGACCGGGGAGCTGTTTTTT.

The chain carries TRBV5-1 and TRBJ2-5, with D perhaps assigned TRBD1 or TRBD2 (6 bases each). This CDR3 contains 15 residues. The V gene's germline CDR1 is SGHRS and CDR2 YFSETQ. V lost 2 bases to trimming and J lost 4 bases, with 15 bases between them. This CDR3 is CASSFRVGGGETQYF. In DNA, the CDR3 is TGCGCCAGCAGCTTTCGGGTCGGGGGCGGAGAGACCCAGTACTTC.

V gene TRBV28 combines with J gene TRBJ2-3; no reliable D call. This CDR3 has 15 amino acids. The germline gives CDR1 MDHEN, CDR2 SYDVKM. V was cut by 1 base and J by 2 bases, with 10 bases left in between. The CDR3 region has the DNA TGTGCCAGCAGTTTATTGGGCAGTACCACAGATACGCAGTATTTT. Translation gives CASSLLGSTTDTQYF. Drawing the rest from reference TRBV28 and TRBJ2-3, the complete variable domain is DVKVTQSSRYLVKRTGEKVFLECVQDMDHENMFWYRQDPGLGLRLIYFSYDVKMKEKGDIPEGYSVSREKKERFSLILESASTNQTSMYLCASSLLGSTTDTQYFGPGTRLTVL.

V usage is TRBV2 and J usage is TRBJ2-7; possible D gene TRBD2, 6 bases. Germline values: CDR1 SNHLY, CDR2 FYNNEI. The CDR3 runs to 15 residues. V lost 6 bases to trimming and J lost 0 bases, with 15 bases between them. This chain's CDR3 is CASSPGTAGSYEQYF. CDR3 sequence (DNA): TGTGCCAGCAGCCCCGGGACTGCCGGCTCCTACGAGCAGTACTTC.

V is TRBV10-3 and J is TRBJ1-1; possibly TRBD1 for D (5 bases). Trimming removed 2 bases at V and 4 bases at J, with 11 bases between. This CDR3 is built from 14 residues. CDR1 is ENHRY, CDR2 SYGVKD, per germline. Here the CDR3 DNA reads TGTGCCATCAGTGAGAGGGGAGTTGGCACTGAAGCTTTCTTT. Protein: CAISERGVGTEAFF.

The gene calls are TRBV28 and TRBJ1-5; 7 bases agree with TRBD1. The CDR3 is 15 amino acids. V shed 5 bases, J shed 5 bases, and the junction held 9 bases outside the gene matches. CDR1 is MDHEN and CDR2 is SYDVKM in the germline V gene. DNA of the CDR3: TGTGCCAGCAGTCCTATGGGACAGCGGTATCAGCCCCAGCATTTT. Protein sequence: CASSPMGQRYQPQHF. The entire variable domain, with the rest obtained from reference TRBV28 and TRBJ1-5, is as follows: DVKVTQSSRYLVKRTGEKVFLECVQDMDHENMFWYRQDPGLGLRLIYFSYDVKMKEKGDIPEGYSVSREKKERFSLILESASTNQTSMYLCASSPMGQRYQPQHFGDGTRLSIL.

Note on this clone: Different DNA sequences within this sample yield the same CDR3. The gene calls are TRBV18 and TRBJ2-1; no clear D gene. V was shortened by 2 bases and J by 4 bases, with 6 bases between the two germline ends. CDR1 is KGHSH, CDR2 LQKENI, per germline. This CDR3 is built from 13 residues. In DNA, the CDR3 is TGTGCCAGCTCACCAAGCCAGTACAATGAGCAGTTCTTC. It codes for CASSPSQYNEQFF.

The V gene is TRBV5-4, the J gene TRBJ1-1, with D unclear. The germline gives CDR1 SGHNT, CDR2 YYREEE (reference sequence). The CDR3 has 14 amino acids. V lost 1 base and J lost 5, with 12 bases in between. The CDR3 reads CASSLRARKTEAFF. The CDR3 region has the DNA TGTGCCAGCAGCTTGAGGGCCCGAAAGACTGAAGCTTTCTTT.

The rearrangement uses TRBV2 and TRBJ1-4, with a possible D match to TRBD1 (5 bases). V was trimmed by 6 bases and J by 0 bases, leaving 20 bases between them. Germline CDR1 and CDR2: SNHLY and FYNNEI. The CDR3 is made up of 18 amino acids. CDR3 in amino acids: CASSGPGGASATNEKLFF. In nucleotides, the CDR3 is TGTGCCAGCAGCGGGCCGGGAGGGGCCAGTGCAACTAATGAAAAACTGTTTTTT.

CDR3 region: CASSAGDYEQYF. CDR3 sequence (DNA): TGTGCCAGCTCAGCCGGGGACTACGAGCAGTACTTC. This chain uses TRBV18 with TRBJ2-7; weak D call: TRBD2 (5 bases). Trimming pared 5 bases from V and 3 bases from J, leaving 8 bases between. CDR1 is KGHSH, CDR2 LQKENI, per germline. The CDR3 is 12 residues long.

This clone was observed once. The J gene is TRBJ1-2, the V gene TRBV11-2; D possibly corresponds to TRBD1 (5 bases). The CDR3 has 18 amino acids. V was cut by 1 base and J by 2 bases, with 20 bases left in between. Germline CDR1 is SGHAT and CDR2 is FQNNGV. The DNA for the CDR3 is TGTGCCAGCAGCTTAGCCGTCTCGGGTTTTCGGGGGAACTATGGCTACACCTTC. This translates into CASSLAVSGFRGNYGYTF.

The chain has TRBV19 and TRBJ2-7; D perhaps matches TRBD2 (6 bases). Germline V gene lookup returns CDR1 LNHDA and CDR2 SQIVND (reference sequence). V lost 4 bases and J 4 bases, leaving 8 bases between the germline ends. The CDR3 length is 12 residues. CDR3 nucleotides: TGTGCCAGTAGTACGGGGGAGTACGAGCAGTACTTC. It specifies CASSTGEYEQYF.

This clone was observed a single time. This rearrangement joins TRBV28 to TRBJ2-5; 9 bases are a match to TRBD1. CDR3 length: 15 residues. CDR1 is MDHEN, CDR2 SYDVKM, per germline. V gave up 5 bases and J gave up 7 bases; unmatched junction bases: 11. CDR3: CASSHTGGSFGTQYF. In nucleotides, the CDR3 is TGTGCCAGCAGTCACACAGGGGGCTCTTTCGGGACCCAGTACTTC.

The chain uses TRBV11-3 and TRBJ2-3; possibly TRBD2 for D (5 bases). The CDR3 contains 13 residues. Germline-derived CDR1 and CDR2 are SGHNT and YENEEA. Trimming removed 4 bases from V and 3 bases from J, with 8 bases in between. The DNA for the CDR3 is TGTGCCAGCAGCTCCCCGGGGACAGATACGCAGTATTTT. Its translation: CASSSPGTDTQYF. The full variable domain, completed using reference TRBV11-3 and TRBJ2-3, is EAGVVQSPRYKIIEKKQPVAFWCNPISGHNTLYWYLQNLGQGPELLIRYENEEAVDDSQLPKDRFSAERLKGVDSTLKIQPAELGDSAVYLCASSSPGTDTQYFGPGTRLTVL.

CDR3 residues: CASSYSGNRHEQYF. Written as DNA, the CDR3 is TGTGCCAGCAGTTATAGCGGGAACCGGCACGAGCAGTACTTC. The genes are TRBV25-1 and TRBJ2-7; TRBD2 aligns across 8 bases. Germline V lookup: CDR1 MGHDK, CDR2 SYGVNS. With 5 bases clipped from V and 5 bases from J, the junction kept 8 bases outside the gene matches. The CDR3 is 14 residues long.